This TCR beta chain is from a study of T-cell memory formation after mild COVID-19. Study-level information: In these data, TCR clusters were largely donor specific. Regarding the study as a whole: Memory from before infection featured some responding clones, which suggests cross-reactive memory joined.

A remark on this clonotype: Its antigen is as yet unknown.

The CDR3 covers 16 residues. J gave up 7 bases and V 1 base, and 9 bases lay outside the gene matches. In germline, CDR1 is LGHDT, CDR2 YNNKEL (reference sequence). Barcoded TCR alpha and TCR beta cDNA libraries with UMIs came from 5'RACE using constant-segment primers. MiXCR, applied by TCRdb to the 5' RACE reads, yields one record per CDR3 protein. The sample shows fewer than 550,000 distinct CDR3 sequences, 20% of them seen only once. The sequenced sample was PBMCs or a T cell subset sorted from them (not recorded which). The J gene is TRBJ1-4, the V gene TRBV3-1; 7 bases are shared with TRBD1. The receptor comes from an adult woman who had mild COVID-19 (a few samples of this study predate the infection). Cell type and time point are not known. CDR3 in amino acids: CASSQASATGIEKLFF. The CDR3 region has the DNA TGTGCCAGCAGCCAAGCGTCAGCGACAGGGATTGAAAAACTGTTTTTT.